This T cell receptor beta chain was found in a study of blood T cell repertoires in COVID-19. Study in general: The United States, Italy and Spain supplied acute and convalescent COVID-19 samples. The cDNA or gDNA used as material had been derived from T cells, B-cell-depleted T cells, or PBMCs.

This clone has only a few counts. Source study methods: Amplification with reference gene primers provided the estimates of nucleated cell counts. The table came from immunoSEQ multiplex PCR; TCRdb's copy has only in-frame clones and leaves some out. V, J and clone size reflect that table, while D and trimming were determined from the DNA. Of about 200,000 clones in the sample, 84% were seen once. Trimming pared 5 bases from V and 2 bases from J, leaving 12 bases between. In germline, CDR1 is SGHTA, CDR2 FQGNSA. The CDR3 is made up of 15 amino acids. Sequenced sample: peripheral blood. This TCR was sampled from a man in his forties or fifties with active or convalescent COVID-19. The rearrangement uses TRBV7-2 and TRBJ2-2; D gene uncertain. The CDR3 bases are TGTGCCAGCAGCGCGAGGATCCTCAACACCGGGGAGCTGTTTTTT. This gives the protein CASSARILNTGELFF.